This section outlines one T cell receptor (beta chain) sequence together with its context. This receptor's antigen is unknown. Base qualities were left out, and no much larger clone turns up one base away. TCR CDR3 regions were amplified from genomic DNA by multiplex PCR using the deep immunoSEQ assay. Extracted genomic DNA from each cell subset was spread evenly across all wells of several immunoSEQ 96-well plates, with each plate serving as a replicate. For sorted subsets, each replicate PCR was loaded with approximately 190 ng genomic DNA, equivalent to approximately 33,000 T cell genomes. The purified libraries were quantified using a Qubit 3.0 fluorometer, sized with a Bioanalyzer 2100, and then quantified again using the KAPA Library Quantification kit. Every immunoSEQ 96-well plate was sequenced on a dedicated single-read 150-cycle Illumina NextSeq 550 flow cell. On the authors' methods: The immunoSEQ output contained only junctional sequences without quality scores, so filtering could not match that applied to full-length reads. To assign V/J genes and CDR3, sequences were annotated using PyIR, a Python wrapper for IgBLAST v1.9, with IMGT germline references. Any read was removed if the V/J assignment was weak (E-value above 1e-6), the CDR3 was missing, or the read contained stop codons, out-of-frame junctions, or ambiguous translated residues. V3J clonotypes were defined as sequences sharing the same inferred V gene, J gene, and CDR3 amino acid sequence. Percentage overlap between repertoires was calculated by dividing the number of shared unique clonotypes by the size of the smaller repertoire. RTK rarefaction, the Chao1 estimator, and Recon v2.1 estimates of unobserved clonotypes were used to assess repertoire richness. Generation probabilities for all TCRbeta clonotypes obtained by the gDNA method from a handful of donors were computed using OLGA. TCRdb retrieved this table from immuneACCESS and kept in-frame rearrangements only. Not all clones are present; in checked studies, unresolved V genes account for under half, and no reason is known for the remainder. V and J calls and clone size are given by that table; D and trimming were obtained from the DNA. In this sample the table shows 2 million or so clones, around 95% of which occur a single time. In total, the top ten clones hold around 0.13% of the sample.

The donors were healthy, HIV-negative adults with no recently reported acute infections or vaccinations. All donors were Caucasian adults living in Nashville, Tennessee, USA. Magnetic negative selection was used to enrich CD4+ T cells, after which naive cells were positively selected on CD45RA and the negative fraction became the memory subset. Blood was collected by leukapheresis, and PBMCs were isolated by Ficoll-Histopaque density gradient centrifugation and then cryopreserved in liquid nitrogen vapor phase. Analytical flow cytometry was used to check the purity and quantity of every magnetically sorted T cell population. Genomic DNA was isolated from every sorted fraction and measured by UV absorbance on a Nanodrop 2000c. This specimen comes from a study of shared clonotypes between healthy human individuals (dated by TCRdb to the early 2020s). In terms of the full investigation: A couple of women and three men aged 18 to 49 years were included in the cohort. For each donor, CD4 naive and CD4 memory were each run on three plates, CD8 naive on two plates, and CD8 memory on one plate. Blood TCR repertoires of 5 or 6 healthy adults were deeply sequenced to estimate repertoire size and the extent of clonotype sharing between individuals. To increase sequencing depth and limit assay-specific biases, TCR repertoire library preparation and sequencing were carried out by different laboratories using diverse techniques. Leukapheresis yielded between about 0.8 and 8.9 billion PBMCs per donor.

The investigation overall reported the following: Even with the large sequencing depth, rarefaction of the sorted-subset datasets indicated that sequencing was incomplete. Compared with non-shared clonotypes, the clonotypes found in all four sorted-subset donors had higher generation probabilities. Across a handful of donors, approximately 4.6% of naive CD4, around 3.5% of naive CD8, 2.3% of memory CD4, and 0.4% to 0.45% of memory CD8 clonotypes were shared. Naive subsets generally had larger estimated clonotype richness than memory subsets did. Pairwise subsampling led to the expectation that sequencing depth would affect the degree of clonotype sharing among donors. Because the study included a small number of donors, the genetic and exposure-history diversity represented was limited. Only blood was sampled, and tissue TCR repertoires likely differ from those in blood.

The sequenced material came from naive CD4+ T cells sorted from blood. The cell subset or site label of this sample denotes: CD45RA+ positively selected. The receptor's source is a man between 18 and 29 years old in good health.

In nucleotides, the sequence is TGCGCCACTGCAGAACAGGGCAGTACTCAGCCCCAGCATTTT. Its product reads: CATAEQGSTQPQHF. This chain is built from TRBV10-2 and TRBJ1-5; tentative D gene TRBD1, with 6 bases matching. Looking up the germline V gene yields CDR1 WSHSY and CDR2 SAAADI. Relative to germline, V is 10 bases shorter and J is 6 bases shorter, with 19 bases between their ends. The CDR3 has 14 amino acids, counting the end cysteine and phenylalanine. CDR3 DNA is the only sequence kept; it has 42 bases, read in frame from the first base.